The clone carrying this T cell receptor beta chain was picked up many times. The antigen is undetermined. These data are taken from a study of T-cell reconstitution after alpha-beta-depleted transplantation in children. Regarding the study as a whole: T-cell counts and diversity at one year post-transplant came mainly from newly produced T cells.

It was with unique molecular identifiers that the TCRbeta library was prepared. TCRdb itself ran the PCR reads through MiXCR, one entry per CDR3 protein. Of just over 7,500 distinct CDR3 sequences listed, roughly 13% are singletons. Germline CDR1 reads SGHTA; CDR2 reads FQGNSA. The CDR3 runs 15 residues. V shed 5 bases and J 5 bases; nucleotides not matched to a gene: 9. The gene calls are TRBV7-2 and TRBJ2-1, with 7 bases lining up with TRBD2. The clonotype comes from a patient aged 2 to 9 who had a stem cell transplant for inherited bone marrow failure, so the T cells may come from the graft donor. The sample in question was PBMCs, mostly from graft donor cells, obtained 60 days after TCRalphabeta/CD19-depleted stem cell transplant. CDR3 sequence: CASSLGGSGDNEQFF. The CDR3 DNA reads TGTGCCAGCAGCCTGGGGGGGAGCGGGGACAATGAGCAGTTCTTC.